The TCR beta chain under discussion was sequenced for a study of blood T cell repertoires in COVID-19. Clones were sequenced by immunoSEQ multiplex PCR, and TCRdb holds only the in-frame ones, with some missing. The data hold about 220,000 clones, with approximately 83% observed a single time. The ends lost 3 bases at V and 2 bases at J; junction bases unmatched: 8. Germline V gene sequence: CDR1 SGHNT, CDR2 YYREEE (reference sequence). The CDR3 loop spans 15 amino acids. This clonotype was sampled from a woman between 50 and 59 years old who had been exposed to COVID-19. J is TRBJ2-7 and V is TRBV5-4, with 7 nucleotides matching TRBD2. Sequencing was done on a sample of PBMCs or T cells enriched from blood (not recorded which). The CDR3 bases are TGTGCCAGCAGCTCAGGGCGGGGGAGGACCTACGAGCAGTACTTC. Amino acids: CASSSGRGRTYEQYF.